This T cell receptor (beta chain) was captured in a study of CD8 T cells in ankylosing spondylitis. Whole-study results and caveats: Disease-linked clones bore a CD8+ phenotype, appearing relatively rarely in peripheral blood. Existing reports had already noted some motif variants in reactive arthritis synovial fluid and blood.

Using its own MiXCR run on the 5' RACE reads, TCRdb lists one record per CDR3 protein. This table holds 240,000 or so distinct CDR3 sequences, approximately 11% found once. Germline CDR1 SEHNR, CDR2 FQNEAQ (reference sequence). The CDR3 is 12 amino acids. The V gene lost 0 bases and the J gene lost 9 bases, with 6 bases spanning the gap. This clonotype was detected ten times or more. Its specificity is unknown. The clonotype comes from a male donor with ankylosing spondylitis or in good health (not recorded which). This chain uses TRBV7-9 with TRBJ2-4, with D uncertain. The specimen sequenced was blood, either unsorted or a sorted T cell fraction (not recorded which). The CDR3 here is CASSLAESIQYF. CDR3 coding DNA: TGTGCCAGCAGCTTAGCTGAGAGCATTCAGTACTTC.